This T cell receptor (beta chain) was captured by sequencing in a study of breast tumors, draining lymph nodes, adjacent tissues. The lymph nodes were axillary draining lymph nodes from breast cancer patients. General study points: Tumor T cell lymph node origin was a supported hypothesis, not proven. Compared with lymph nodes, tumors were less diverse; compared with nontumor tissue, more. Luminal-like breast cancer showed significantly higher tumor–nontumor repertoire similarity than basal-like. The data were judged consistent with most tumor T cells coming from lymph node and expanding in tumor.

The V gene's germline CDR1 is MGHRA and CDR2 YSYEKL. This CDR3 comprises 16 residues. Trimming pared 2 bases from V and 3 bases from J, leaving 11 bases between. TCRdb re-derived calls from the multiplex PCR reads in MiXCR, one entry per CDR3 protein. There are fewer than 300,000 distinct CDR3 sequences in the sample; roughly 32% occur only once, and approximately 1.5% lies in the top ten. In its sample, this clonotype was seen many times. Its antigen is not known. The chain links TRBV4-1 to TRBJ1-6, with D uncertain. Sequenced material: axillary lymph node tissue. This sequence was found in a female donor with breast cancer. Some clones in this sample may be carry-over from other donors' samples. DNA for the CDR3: TGCGCCAGCAGCCAAACGACACTGATCTATAATTCACCCCTCCACTTT. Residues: CASSQTTLIYNSPLHF.